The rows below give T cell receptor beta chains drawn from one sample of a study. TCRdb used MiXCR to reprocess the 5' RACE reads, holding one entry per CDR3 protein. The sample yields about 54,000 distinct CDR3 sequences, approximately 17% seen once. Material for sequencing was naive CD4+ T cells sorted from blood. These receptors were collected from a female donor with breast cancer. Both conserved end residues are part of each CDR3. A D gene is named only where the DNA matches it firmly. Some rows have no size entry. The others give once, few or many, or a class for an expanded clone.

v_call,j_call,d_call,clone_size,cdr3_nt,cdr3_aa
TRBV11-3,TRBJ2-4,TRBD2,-,TGTGCCAGCAGTTCTCGGGGGGGCGGGGGGAGTATTACGGACATTCAGTACTTC,CASSSRGGGGSITDIQYF
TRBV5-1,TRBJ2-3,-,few,TGCGCCAGCAGCTTGAACAGTGGCCCAGATGCGCAGTATTTT,CASSLNSGPDAQYF
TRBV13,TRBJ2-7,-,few,TGTGCCAGCAGCTTAACGAAAGGGGGACGAGGGTACGAGCAGTACTTC,CASSLTKGGRGYEQYF
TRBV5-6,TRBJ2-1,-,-,TGTGCCAGCAGCTTGGACTACTACAATGAGCAGTTCTTC,CASSLDYYNEQFF
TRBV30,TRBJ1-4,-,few,TGTGCCTGGTCTGAGCTACGGCGGGGTGAAAAACTGTTTTTT,CAWSELRRGEKLFF
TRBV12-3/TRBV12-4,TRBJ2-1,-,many,TGTGCCAGCAGTTTACTTAGGAGTGAGCAGTTCTTC,CASSLLRSEQFF
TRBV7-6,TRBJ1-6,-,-,TGTGCCAGCAGCTTAGCACCCGTGGGGGGGGCCTCCTATAATTCACCCCTCCACTTT,CASSLAPVGGASYNSPLHF
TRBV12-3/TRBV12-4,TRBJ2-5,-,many,TGTGCCAGCCAGATAGGACAGCTAAACCAAGAGACCCAGTACTTC,CASQIGQLNQETQYF
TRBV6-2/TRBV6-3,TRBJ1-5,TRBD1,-,TGTGCCAGCAGTCCGGACAGGGGGGACCAGCCCCAGCATTTT,CASSPDRGDQPQHF
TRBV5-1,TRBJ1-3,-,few,TGCGCCAGCAGCTTAGAAGAAAGTAGACCTGGAAACACCATATATTTT,CASSLEESRPGNTIYF
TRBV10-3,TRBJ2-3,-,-,TGTGACATCAGTGGTCGCTTCTCAGATACGCAGTATTTT,CDISGRFSDTQYF
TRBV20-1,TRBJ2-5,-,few,TGCAGTGCTAGAGATCGAAGGACAGCGTACCAAGAGACCCAGTACTTC,CSARDRRTAYQETQYF
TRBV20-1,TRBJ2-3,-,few,TGCAGTGCTAGCCCTCGGACAGACAGCACAGATACGCAGTATTTT,CSASPRTDSTDTQYF
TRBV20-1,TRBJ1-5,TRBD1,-,TGCAGTGCTAGAGATCAGGACAGGCTCAATCAGCCCCAGCATTTT,CSARDQDRLNQPQHF
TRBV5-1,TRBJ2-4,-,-,TGCGCCAGCAGCTTGGCAGGTATTATGGGTGCCAAAAACATTCAGTACTTC,CASSLAGIMGAKNIQYF
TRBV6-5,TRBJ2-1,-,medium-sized,TGTGCCAGCAGTTACACCACTAGGCTATTTTACAATGAGCAGTTCTTC,CASSYTTRLFYNEQFF
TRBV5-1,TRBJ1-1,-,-,TGCGCCAGCAGCAGGTCGGCAGGGTTGAACACTGAAGCTTTCTTT,CASSRSAGLNTEAFF
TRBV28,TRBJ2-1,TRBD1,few,TGTGCCAGCAGTTTCTTACCGGGACAGGAAGGCAATGAGCAGTTCTTC,CASSFLPGQEGNEQFF
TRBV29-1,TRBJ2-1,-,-,TGCAGCGTTGAAGAGGTTTTTTTCCCGAATGAGCAGTTCTTC,CSVEEVFFPNEQFF
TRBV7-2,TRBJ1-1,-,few,TGTGCCAGCAGCTCCCGGGCAGAAGTATACACTGAAGCTTTCTTT,CASSSRAEVYTEAFF
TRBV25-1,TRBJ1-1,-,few,TGTGCCAGCAGTGAACGAGGGGGGAACACTGAAGCTTTCTTT,CASSERGGNTEAFF
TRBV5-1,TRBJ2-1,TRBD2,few,TGCGCCAGCAGCTTAGCGGGAAAGTCCTACAATGAGCAGTTCTTC,CASSLAGKSYNEQFF
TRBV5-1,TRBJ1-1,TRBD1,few,TGCGCCAGCAGACGGACAGGGGGCGAAGTAACAGCTGAAGCTTTCTTT,CASRRTGGEVTAEAFF
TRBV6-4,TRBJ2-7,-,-,TGTGCCAGCAGTGAATGGAAAGGGGGGGATTACGAGCAGTACTTC,CASSEWKGGDYEQYF
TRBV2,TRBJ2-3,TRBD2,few,TGTGCCAGCAGACGACTAGCGGGACCCCCAGATACGCAGTATTTT,CASRRLAGPPDTQYF